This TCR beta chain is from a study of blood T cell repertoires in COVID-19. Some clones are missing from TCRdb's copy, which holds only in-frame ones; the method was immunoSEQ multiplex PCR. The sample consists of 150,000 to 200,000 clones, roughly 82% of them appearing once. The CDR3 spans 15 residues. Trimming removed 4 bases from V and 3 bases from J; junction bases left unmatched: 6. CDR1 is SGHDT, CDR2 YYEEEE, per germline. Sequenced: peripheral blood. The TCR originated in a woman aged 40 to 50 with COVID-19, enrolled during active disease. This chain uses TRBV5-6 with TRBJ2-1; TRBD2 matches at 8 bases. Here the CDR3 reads CASSLSGGNYNEQFF. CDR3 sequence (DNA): TGTGCCAGCAGCCTGAGCGGGGGTAACTACAATGAGCAGTTCTTC.